This T cell receptor beta chain was identified during a study of T cells in tumors after PD-1 blockade. Study overall: Some patients also took daily vismodegib 150 mg during anti-PD-1 treatment.

V gave up 2 bases and J gave up 1 base, with 10 bases separating them. The CDR3 extends over 15 amino acids. The germline gives CDR1 MNHEY, CDR2 SVGEGT. Assay: immunoSEQ multiplex PCR; the TCRdb copy retains only in-frame clones and omits some. The sample has more than 50,000 clones, under 80% seen once. The receptor was derived from a human donor with basal cell carcinoma. Material: PBMCs, obtained after anti-PD-1 treatment. J is TRBJ2-3 and V is TRBV6-2 or TRBV6-3, with D possibly TRBD1 on 5 matching bases. The CDR3 region has the DNA TGTGCCAGCAGTTACGAAGGGGCGCGCACAGATACGCAGTATTTT. This codes for CASSYEGARTDTQYF.